The 8 T cell receptor beta chains given below trace back to one sample, sequenced in a study of T-cell reconstitution after alpha-beta-depleted transplantation in children. Preparing the TCRbeta library involved the use of unique molecular identifiers. Using its own MiXCR run on the PCR reads, TCRdb lists one record per CDR3 protein. The repertoire holds about 440,000 distinct CDR3 sequences, 43% seen once, with approximately 30% in the top ten. The sample here was PBMCs, taken before TCRalphabeta/CD19-depleted stem cell transplant. The receptor set was obtained from a girl aged 2-9 years with aplastic anemia, due to receive a stem cell transplant.

This chain uses TRBV20-1 with TRBJ2-4; weak D call: TRBD2 (5 bases). V was cut by 5 bases and J by 1 base, with 15 bases left in between. The CDR3 runs to 15 residues. Looked up from germline, CDR1 is DFQATT and CDR2 is SNEGSKA (reference sequence). The CDR3 DNA is TGCAGTGCTGGTGACGTGCGGACTGCCAAAAACATTCAGTACTTC. Its translation: CSAGDVRTAKNIQYF.

This clonotype was detected only a few times. The chain is built from TRBV6-5 and TRBJ2-1; TRBD1 matches at 11 bases. Germline V CDR1 and CDR2: MNHEY, SVGAGI. Trimming at V came to 0 bases and at J to 3 bases, leaving 7 bases not matched to a gene. The CDR3 sequence is 18 residues long. The CDR3 protein is CASSYSFPDRGLYNEQFF. CDR3 nucleotide sequence: TGTGCCAGCAGTTACTCTTTCCCGGACAGGGGGCTCTACAATGAGCAGTTCTTC.

The rearrangement uses TRBV20-1 and TRBJ2-5; 12 bases line up with TRBD2. The V gene end was trimmed by 8 bases and the J gene end by 1 base; junction bases not matched to a gene: 5. The CDR3 loop spans 14 amino acids. CDR1 DFQATT and CDR2 SNEGSKA come from the germline V gene (reference sequence). Here the CDR3 reads CSCLTSGGQETQYF. The CDR3 DNA sequence: TGCAGTTGCCTGACTAGCGGGGGCCAAGAGACCCAGTACTTC.

The rearrangement links TRBV9 to TRBJ2-5, with a weak D call TRBD2 (6 bases). This CDR3 comprises 15 residues. The ends were cut back, 1 base at V and 5 bases at J, with 15 bases in the middle. Germline V gene sequence: CDR1 SGDLS, CDR2 YYNGEE. The CDR3 nucleotides are TGTGCCAGCAGCGTATCTACGGGAGTTCGGGAGACCCAGTACTTC. Its translation is CASSVSTGVRETQYF.

The gene calls are TRBV12-3 or TRBV12-4 and TRBJ1-6, with D perhaps matching TRBD1 (5 bases). Trimming took off 5 bases at V and 7 bases at J, with 12 bases between the two ends. The CDR3 spans 14 residues. CDR3 nucleotides: TGTGCCAGCAGTCCCAGGGTGCGGAATTCACCCCTCCACTTT. Translated: CASSPRVRNSPLHF.

This chain uses TRBV7-9 with TRBJ1-4, with D hard to call. Trimming took 1 base from V and 5 from J, leaving 14 bases between them. Germline CDR1 is SEHNR and CDR2 is FQNEAQ (reference sequence). This CDR3 region has 16 residues. The chain's CDR3 is CASSLESGGKNEKLFF. The CDR3 coding sequence is TGTGCCAGCAGCTTAGAGTCCGGAGGGAAGAATGAAAAACTGTTTTTT.

This CDR3 is CASSLAQGLSYEQYF. The CDR3 DNA is TGCGCCAGCAGCTTAGCACAGGGTCTCTCCTACGAGCAGTACTTC. The J gene is TRBJ2-7, the V gene TRBV5-1, with a possible D match to TRBD1 (6 bases). Germline CDR1 and CDR2: SGHRS and YFSETQ. The CDR3 is 15 amino acids. Trimming removed 2 bases at V and 0 bases at J, with 12 bases between.

This clonotype was counted many times. V gene TRBV5-1 combines with J gene TRBJ2-1; D is tentatively TRBD1 or TRBD2 (5 bases each). V lost 3 bases and J lost 7, with 11 bases in between. Germline loops: CDR1 SGHRS, CDR2 YFSETQ. This CDR3 is 13 amino acids long. The CDR3 nucleotides read TGCGCCAGCAGCTCGAACGAGGGGAATGAGCAGTTCTTC. Translated, it gives CASSSNEGNEQFF.